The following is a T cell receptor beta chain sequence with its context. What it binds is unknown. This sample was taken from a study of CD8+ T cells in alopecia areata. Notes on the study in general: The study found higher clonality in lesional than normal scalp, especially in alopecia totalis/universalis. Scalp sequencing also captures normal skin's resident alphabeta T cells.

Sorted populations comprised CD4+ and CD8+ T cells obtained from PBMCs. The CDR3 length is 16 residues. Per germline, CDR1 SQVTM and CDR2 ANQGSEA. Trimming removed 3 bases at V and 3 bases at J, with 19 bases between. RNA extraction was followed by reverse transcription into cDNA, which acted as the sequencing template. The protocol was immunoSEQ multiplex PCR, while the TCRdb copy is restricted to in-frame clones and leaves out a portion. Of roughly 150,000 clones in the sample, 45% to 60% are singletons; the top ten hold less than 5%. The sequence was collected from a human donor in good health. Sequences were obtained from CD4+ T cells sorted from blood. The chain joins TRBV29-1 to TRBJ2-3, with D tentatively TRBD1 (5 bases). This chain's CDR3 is CSVDMGSRGRTDTQYF. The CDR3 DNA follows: TGCAGCGTTGACATGGGTAGTAGGGGAAGGACAGATACGCAGTATTTT.